This is a list of T cell receptor beta chains from one sample in a study of T cell repertoires in cytomegalovirus infection. TCRdb re-analysed the reads in MiXCR, keeping a single row per CDR3 protein. The table lists about 700,000 distinct CDR3 sequences, 33% of them singletons. Antigen specificity for these receptors is unknown. The sequenced sample was cultured PBMCs, obtained from culture after CMV antigen stimulation. These receptors originate from a human donor in good health (CMV status not recorded). Some clones in this sample may be carry-over from other donors' samples. CDR3s include the opening cysteine and the closing phenylalanine or tryptophan. Each record gives: D gene, J gene, clone size, V gene, CDR3 DNA, CDR3 protein. The D gene is left open where the match is weak. Clone size, where shown, is once, few, many, or a class for clones that have expanded.

TRBD1	TRBJ1-1	.	TRBV5-1	TGCGCCAGCAGCGGGACAGGGTTCGGTTCGGCTGAAGCTTTCTTT	CASSGTGFGSAEAFF
TRBD1	TRBJ2-7	.	TRBV27	TGTGCCAGCAGAAAAAACCGGGACAGGGGAGGATACGAGCAGTACTTC	CASRKNRDRGGYEQYF
.	TRBJ2-1	few	TRBV6-1	TGTGCCAGCACCCTGGACTCCACCTACAATGAGCAGTTCTTC	CASTLDSTYNEQFF
.	TRBJ2-3	few	TRBV4-3	TGCGCCAGCAGCCAGCTCAGGGAGACAGATACGCAGTATTTT	CASSQLRETDTQYF
.	TRBJ2-1	few	TRBV27	TGTGCCAGTGGTTCCATTAGCTCCTACAATGAGCAGTTCTTC	CASGSISSYNEQFF
.	TRBJ1-3	few	TRBV7-8	TGTGCCAGCAGCGCCGTGGTCCTAACCTCTGGAAACACCATATATTTT	CASSAVVLTSGNTIYF
TRBD2	TRBJ2-7	few	TRBV7-2	TGTGCCAGCAGCCTACAGCGGGGGGGCCCTTCCTCCTACGAGCAGTACTTC	CASSLQRGGPSSYEQYF
TRBD2	TRBJ2-1	.	TRBV6-1	TGTGCCAGCAGTGGGCGGCTAGCGGACAATGAGCAGTTCTTC	CASSGRLADNEQFF
.	TRBJ2-7	.	TRBV28	.	CASSSSLPSYEQYF
.	TRBJ1-6	.	TRBV12-3/TRBV12-4	TGTGCCAGCAGTTTTTCCCTTGAGGATTCACCCCTCCACTTT	CASSFSLEDSPLHF
.	TRBJ2-5	few	TRBV7-2	TGTGCCAGCAGCTTAGAACTATTACAAGAGACCCAGTACTTC	CASSLELLQETQYF
TRBD1	TRBJ1-5	many	TRBV7-2	TGTGCCAGCAGCGCTAGGGACAGGGGGCTCTATCAGCCCCAGCATTTT	CASSARDRGLYQPQHF
TRBD2	TRBJ2-5	.	TRBV7-2	TGTGCCAGCAGCTCTCGACTAGCGGGAGTATTAGAGACCCAGTACTTC	CASSSRLAGVLETQYF
TRBD1	TRBJ1-5	.	TRBV4-1	TGCGCCAGCAGCCAAGGGACAGGTGGTCAGCCCCAGCATTTT	CASSQGTGGQPQHF
TRBD2	TRBJ2-3	many	TRBV7-8	TGTGCCAGCATCCGGGGACTAGAGTTGGGCACAGATACGCAGTATTTT	CASIRGLELGTDTQYF
TRBD2	TRBJ2-7	.	TRBV29-1	TGCAGCCCGGAAGCGGGAAGATCCTACGAGCAGTACTTC	CSPEAGRSYEQYF
.	TRBJ1-2	.	TRBV25-1	TGTGCCAGCTGGGGGTATGGCTACACCTTC	CASWGYGYTF
.	TRBJ2-5	.	TRBV6-1	TGTGCCAGCAGCGAAGGGTTCAGTAATCCGGGAGAGACCCAGTACTTC	CASSEGFSNPGETQYF
.	TRBJ2-3	.	TRBV7-2	TGTGCCAGCAGCAAAGGCCCTAGCACAGATACGCAGTATTTT	CASSKGPSTDTQYF
TRBD2	TRBJ2-3	.	TRBV18	TGTGCCAGCTCACCGGGGGGGACCGACACAGATACGCAGTATTTT	CASSPGGTDTDTQYF
.	TRBJ2-6	.	TRBV6-5	TGTGCCAGCAGGATACTCCCTGGGGCCAACGTCCTGACTTTC	CASRILPGANVLTF
.	TRBJ2-3	many	TRBV7-2	TGTGCCAGCAGCTCCCCCACAGATACGCAGTATTTT	CASSSPTDTQYF
TRBD1	TRBJ1-6	.	TRBV7-4	TGTGCCAGCAGCTTAAAAGGGACAGCTAATTCACCCCTCCACTTT	CASSLKGTANSPLHF
TRBD2	TRBJ2-1	.	TRBV12-3/TRBV12-4	TGTGCCAGCAGTTTACTAGGACTAGCGGGAGTAGCTGAGCAGTTCTTC	CASSLLGLAGVAEQFF
.	TRBJ1-1	many	TRBV7-2	TGTGCCAGCACTGCGGGGGGGGGATCATTCGTGAACACTGAAGCTTTCTTT	CASTAGGGSFVNTEAFF
.	TRBJ2-3	many	TRBV7-2	TGTGCCAGCAGCTTGGGTGGTGAGGCGGGTACGCAGTATTTT	CASSLGGEAGTQYF
.	TRBJ1-1	.	TRBV6-8	TGTGCCAGCAGTGGGGGGGGCGCGTTAATTGGGACTGAAGCTTTCTTT	CASSGGGALIGTEAFF
.	TRBJ1-5	.	TRBV19	TGTGCCAGTACCCCTTGGGGAGGGAGCAATCAGCCCCAGCATTTT	CASTPWGGSNQPQHF
TRBD1	TRBJ1-5	many	TRBV7-2	TGTGCCAGCAGCGACCGGAACCGGGACAGTCTCAATCAGCCCCAGCATTTT	CASSDRNRDSLNQPQHF
.	TRBJ2-6	.	TRBV19	TGTGCCAGTAGTTTCGGGATATACTCCTCTGGGGCCAACGTCCTGACTTTC	CASSFGIYSSGANVLTF
.	TRBJ1-5	many	TRBV7-8	TGTGCCAGCAGCTTAGGGAGAGACAATCTAGGCCAGCCCCAGCATTTT	CASSLGRDNLGQPQHF
.	TRBJ2-6	few	TRBV12-3/TRBV12-4	TGTGCCAGGGTGGTTTGGTCCGGGGCCAACGTCCTGACTTTC	CARVVWSGANVLTF
.	TRBJ1-2	many	TRBV7-2	TGTGCCAGCAGCTTAGGGACCATCTATGGCTACACCTTC	CASSLGTIYGYTF
TRBD1	TRBJ2-1	few	TRBV6-1	TGTGCCAGCAGTAGGGACAGGGACCTCAATGAGCAGTTCTTC	CASSRDRDLNEQFF
.	TRBJ2-7	.	TRBV2	TGTGCCGCCAAATGGGCTTTCAGCTCCTACGAGCAGTACTTC	CAAKWAFSSYEQYF
TRBD1	TRBJ2-5	.	TRBV4-1	TGCGCCAGCAGCCGGTTGGGACAGGGGGACAAGACCCAGTACTTC	CASSRLGQGDKTQYF
.	TRBJ1-6	.	TRBV2	TGTGCCAGCAGTGAAGCGGTCGGGGCGAATTCACCCCTCCACTTT	CASSEAVGANSPLHF
.	TRBJ1-4	.	TRBV19	TGTGCCAGTAGTATGGCCCGCCGGCCGGAAAAACTGTTTTTT	CASSMARRPEKLFF
.	TRBJ2-5	few	TRBV7-2	TGTGCCAGCAGCTTAGCGTATGGGGAGACCCAGTACTTC	CASSLAYGETQYF
TRBD2	TRBJ2-1	.	TRBV11-2	TGTGCCAGCAGCTTAGATGGAGTAGCGGGAAATTCTGAGCAGTTCTTC	CASSLDGVAGNSEQFF
.	TRBJ1-4	.	TRBV4-1	TGCGCCAGCAGCCAAGATAATGGAAAACTGTTTTTT	CASSQDNGKLFF
.	TRBJ1-1	.	TRBV10-3	TGTGCCATCAGGGCAGGGTGGGACACTGAAGCTTTCTTT	CAIRAGWDTEAFF
.	TRBJ1-5	.	TRBV19	TGTGCCAGTAGTCCCAGGACCCTGCTGGTAAGCAATCAGCCCCAGCATTTT	CASSPRTLLVSNQPQHF
TRBD2	TRBJ2-1	.	TRBV11-2	TGTGCCAGCAAACTAGCGGGGGGGTCTTTTGAGCAGTTCTTC	CASKLAGGSFEQFF
.	TRBJ2-1	once	TRBV5-6	TGTGCCAGCAGCTTAATTCCCCGGGACTTCTCCTACAATGAGCAGTTCTTC	CASSLIPRDFSYNEQFF
.	TRBJ1-1	.	TRBV7-6	TGTGCCAGCAGCTCCCTCGATTGGAACACTGAAGCTTTCTTT	CASSSLDWNTEAFF
.	TRBJ1-2	.	TRBV29-1	TGCAGCGTTTTCGGGGGCTATGGCTACACCTTC	CSVFGGYGYTF
.	TRBJ2-5	.	TRBV20-1	TGCAGTGCTAGAGATTGGCAGGGCAGGGAGACCCAGTACTTC	CSARDWQGRETQYF
TRBD2	TRBJ2-1	.	TRBV19	TGTGCCAGTAGTAGGCTAGCGGCCCACAATGAGCAGTTCTTC	CASSRLAAHNEQFF
.	TRBJ2-1	few	TRBV6-5	TGTGCCAGCAGTTACTCGACTACCTACAATGAGCAGTTCTTC	CASSYSTTYNEQFF
.	TRBJ2-2	many	TRBV7-2	TGTGCCAGCAGCTCTCAAGGCGGCGGGGAGCTGTTTTTT	CASSSQGGGELFF
.	TRBJ1-5	few	TRBV7-8	TGTGCCAGCAGCTTGGTCGAGGCTAGCAATCAGCCCCAGCATTTT	CASSLVEASNQPQHF
TRBD2	TRBJ2-3	few	TRBV7-6	TGTGCCAGCAGCAGGGATGGGCTAGCGGGGATCACAGATACGCAGTATTTT	CASSRDGLAGITDTQYF
.	TRBJ1-1	few	TRBV7-6	TGTGCCAGCAGCTTAGGCAAGACTGACACTGAAGCTTTCTTT	CASSLGKTDTEAFF
TRBD2	TRBJ2-1	many	TRBV6-2/TRBV6-3	TGTGCCAGCAGTAGGGGACTAGCGGGAAACAATGAGCAGTTCTTC	CASSRGLAGNNEQFF
.	TRBJ1-1	few	TRBV7-8	TGTGCCAGCAGCTTAGGGTTTGGGACTGGGAAGAACACTGAAGCTTTCTTT	CASSLGFGTGKNTEAFF